This TCR beta chain was recorded in a study of Ad26.COV2.S vaccination and SARS-CoV-2 variants. Study background: The trial was COV1001 and the donor's arm was Ad26.COV2.S.

Assay used: immunoSEQ multiplex PCR; TCRdb lists only in-frame clones, some missing. The sample carries around 300,000 clones, 80% to 90% recorded once. Treatment given: 15 to 20 received Ad26.COV2.S at low or high dose, single or two shots; about 5 received placebo; per-sample allocation not given. Day 63 following the first vaccine or placebo injection was when the samples were taken. An 18-55-year-old adult in Boston served as donor. The CDR3 has 14 amino acids. The trim removed 3 bases at V and 10 bases at J, leaving 7 bases unmatched. CDR1 and CDR2 (germline): SGDLS, YYNGEE. The receptor was isolated from a person aged 18-65 years who received the Ad26.COV2.S COVID-19 vaccine or a placebo. The input for sequencing was peripheral blood, taken in a trial of Ad26.COV2.S vaccine versus placebo. The chain recombines TRBV9 with TRBJ1-6; 7 nucleotides align to TRBD1. The CDR3 loop is CASSGQGWDSPLHF. Here the CDR3 DNA reads TGTGCCAGCAGCGGACAGGGTTGGGACTCACCCCTCCACTTT.